This T cell receptor beta chain is from a study of shared clonotypes between healthy human individuals. The material for each subset, its genomic DNA, was split evenly across several immunoSEQ plates. Profiled with immunoSEQ multiplex PCR; TCRdb holds only in-frame clones, not every one. The sample shows about half a million clones, 60% to 85% of them seen only once. Healthy adults negative for HIV, lacking recent acute infections or vaccinations, served as donors. The CDR3 has 15 residues. V was trimmed by 0 bases and J by 7 bases, leaving 12 bases between them. Germline V gene lookup returns CDR1 MGHRA and CDR2 YSYEKL.

This TCR was sampled from a middle-aged woman in good health. Some clones in this sample may be carry-over from other donors' samples. The sequenced sample was PBMCs. The chain links TRBV4-1 to TRBJ2-2; the D gene is possibly TRBD2 (6 bases). The CDR3 protein is CASSQEAGGFGELFF. CDR3 bases: TGCGCCAGCAGCCAAGAGGCAGGAGGGTTCGGGGAGCTGTTTTTT.